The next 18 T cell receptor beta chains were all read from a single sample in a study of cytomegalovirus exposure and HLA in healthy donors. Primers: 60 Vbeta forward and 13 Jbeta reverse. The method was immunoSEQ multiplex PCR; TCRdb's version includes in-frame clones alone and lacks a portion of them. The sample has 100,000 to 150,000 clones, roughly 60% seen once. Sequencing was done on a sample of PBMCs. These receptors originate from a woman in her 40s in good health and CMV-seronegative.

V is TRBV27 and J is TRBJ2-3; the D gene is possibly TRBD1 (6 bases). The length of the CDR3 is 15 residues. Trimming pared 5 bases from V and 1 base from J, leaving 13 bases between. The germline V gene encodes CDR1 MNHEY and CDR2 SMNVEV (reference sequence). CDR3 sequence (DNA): TGTGCCAGCAGTGGCCGGGACAAACGCACAGATACGCAGTATTTT. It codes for CASSGRDKRTDTQYF.

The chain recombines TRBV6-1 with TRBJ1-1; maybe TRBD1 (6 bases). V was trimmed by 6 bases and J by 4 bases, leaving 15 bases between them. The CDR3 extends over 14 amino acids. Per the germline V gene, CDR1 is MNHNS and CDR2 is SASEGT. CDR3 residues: CASSRDTEVTEAFF. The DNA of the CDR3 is TGTGCCAGCAGCCGGGACACCGAGGTCACTGAAGCTTTCTTT.

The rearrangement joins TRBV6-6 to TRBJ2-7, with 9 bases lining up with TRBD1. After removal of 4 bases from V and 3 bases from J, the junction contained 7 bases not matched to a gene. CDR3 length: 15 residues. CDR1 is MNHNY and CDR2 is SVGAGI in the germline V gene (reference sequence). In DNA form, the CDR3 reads TGTGCCAGCAGTTCCCTGACAGGGGGTTTCTACGAGCAGTACTTC. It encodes CASSSLTGGFYEQYF.

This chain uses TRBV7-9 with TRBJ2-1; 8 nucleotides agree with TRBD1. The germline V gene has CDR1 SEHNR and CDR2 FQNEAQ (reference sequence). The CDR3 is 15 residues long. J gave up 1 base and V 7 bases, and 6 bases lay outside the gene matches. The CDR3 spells CASTLDRASYNEQFF. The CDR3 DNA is TGTGCCAGCACCTTGGACAGGGCGTCCTACAATGAGCAGTTCTTC.

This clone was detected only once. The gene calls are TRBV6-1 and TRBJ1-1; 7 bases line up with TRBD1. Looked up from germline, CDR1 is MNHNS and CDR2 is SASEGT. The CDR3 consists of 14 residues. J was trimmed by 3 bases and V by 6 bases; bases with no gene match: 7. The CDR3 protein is CASSTGAGYTEAFF. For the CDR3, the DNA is TGTGCCAGCAGCACAGGGGCAGGCTACACTGAAGCTTTCTTT.

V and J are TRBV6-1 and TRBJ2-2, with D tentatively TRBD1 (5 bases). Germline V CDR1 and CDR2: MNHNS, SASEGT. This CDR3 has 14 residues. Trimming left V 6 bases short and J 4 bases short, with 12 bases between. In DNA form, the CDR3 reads TGTGCCAGCAGAGGGCAGGGCGGCACCGGGGAGCTGTTTTTT. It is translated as CASRGQGGTGELFF.

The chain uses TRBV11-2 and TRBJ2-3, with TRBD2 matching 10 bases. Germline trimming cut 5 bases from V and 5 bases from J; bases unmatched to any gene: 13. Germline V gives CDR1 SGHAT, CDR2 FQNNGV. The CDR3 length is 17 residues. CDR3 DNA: TGTGCCAGCAGCGCCCCTCTGGCTAGCGGGGGAAAAGATACGCAGTATTTT. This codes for CASSAPLASGGKDTQYF.

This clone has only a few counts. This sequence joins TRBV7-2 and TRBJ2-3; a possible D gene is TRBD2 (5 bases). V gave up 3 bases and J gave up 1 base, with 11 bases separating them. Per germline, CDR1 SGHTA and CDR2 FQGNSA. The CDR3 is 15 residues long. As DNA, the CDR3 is TGTGCCAGCAGCTTTTCGGGGTCCGGCACAGATACGCAGTATTTT. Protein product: CASSFSGSGTDTQYF.

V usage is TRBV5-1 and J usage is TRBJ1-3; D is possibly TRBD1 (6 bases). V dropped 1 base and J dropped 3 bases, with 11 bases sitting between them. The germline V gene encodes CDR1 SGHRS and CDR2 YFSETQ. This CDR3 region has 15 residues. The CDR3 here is CASSLTGLNGNTIYF. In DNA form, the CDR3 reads TGCGCCAGCAGCTTGACAGGGCTGAATGGAAACACCATATATTTT. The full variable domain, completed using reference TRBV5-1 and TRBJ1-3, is KAGVTQTPRYLIKTRGQQVTLSCSPISGHRSVSWYQQTPGQGLQFLFEYFSETQRNKGNFPGRFSGRQFSNSRSEMNVSTLELGDSALYLCASSLTGLNGNTIYFGEGSWLTVV.

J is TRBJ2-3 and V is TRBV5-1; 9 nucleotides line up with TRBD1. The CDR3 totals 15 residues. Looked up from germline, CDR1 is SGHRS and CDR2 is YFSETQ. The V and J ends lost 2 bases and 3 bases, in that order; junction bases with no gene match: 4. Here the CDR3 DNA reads TGCGCCAGCAGCTTCCGGGGACAGGGTACAGATACGCAGTATTTT. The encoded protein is CASSFRGQGTDTQYF.

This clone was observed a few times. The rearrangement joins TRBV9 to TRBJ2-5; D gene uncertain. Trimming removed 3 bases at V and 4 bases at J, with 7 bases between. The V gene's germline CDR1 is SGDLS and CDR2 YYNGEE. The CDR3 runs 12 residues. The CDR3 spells CASSGLRETQYF. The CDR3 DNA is TGTGCCAGCAGCGGGCTCCGAGAGACCCAGTACTTC.

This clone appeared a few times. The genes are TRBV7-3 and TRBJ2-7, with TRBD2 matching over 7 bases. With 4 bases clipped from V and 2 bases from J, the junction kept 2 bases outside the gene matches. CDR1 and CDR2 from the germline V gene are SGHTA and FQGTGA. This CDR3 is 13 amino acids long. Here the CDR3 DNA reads TGTGCCAGCAGCTATGGACTAGCCTACGAGCAGTACTTC. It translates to CASSYGLAYEQYF.

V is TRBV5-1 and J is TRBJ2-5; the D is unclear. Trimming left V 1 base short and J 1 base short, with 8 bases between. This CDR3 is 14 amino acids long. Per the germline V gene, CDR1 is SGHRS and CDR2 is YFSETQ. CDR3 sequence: CASSLSWAQETQYF. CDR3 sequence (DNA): TGCGCCAGCAGCTTGTCGTGGGCCCAAGAGACCCAGTACTTC.

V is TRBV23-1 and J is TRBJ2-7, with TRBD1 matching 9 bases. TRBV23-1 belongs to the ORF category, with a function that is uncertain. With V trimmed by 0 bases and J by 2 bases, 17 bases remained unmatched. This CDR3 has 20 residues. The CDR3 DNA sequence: TGCGCCAGCAGTCAATCGTCAAATATCCACGGACAGGGGCGGCCCTACGAGCAGTACTTC. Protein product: CASSQSSNIHGQGRPYEQYF.

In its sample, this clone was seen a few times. CDR3 DNA sequence: TGTGCCAGCAGCTTTTATCAGGGTGCCTACAATGAGCAGTTCTTC. Protein product: CASSFYQGAYNEQFF. This chain joins TRBV5-6 and TRBJ2-1; maybe TRBD1 (5 bases). The CDR3 sequence is 15 residues long. CDR1 and CDR2 (germline): SGHDT, YYEEEE. V lost 2 bases and J lost 2, with 11 bases in between.

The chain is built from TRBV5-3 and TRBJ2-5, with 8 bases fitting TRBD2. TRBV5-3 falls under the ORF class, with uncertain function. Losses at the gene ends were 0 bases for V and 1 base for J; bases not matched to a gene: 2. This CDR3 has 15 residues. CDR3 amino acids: CARSLAGGPQETQYF. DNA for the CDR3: TGTGCCAGAAGCTTGGCGGGGGGGCCCCAAGAGACCCAGTACTTC.

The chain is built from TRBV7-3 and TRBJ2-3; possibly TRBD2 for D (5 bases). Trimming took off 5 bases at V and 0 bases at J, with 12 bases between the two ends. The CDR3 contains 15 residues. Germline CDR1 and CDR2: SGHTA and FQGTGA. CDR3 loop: CASSRSVSSTDTQYF. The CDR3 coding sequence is TGTGCCAGCAGCCGTAGCGTATCTAGCACAGATACGCAGTATTTT.

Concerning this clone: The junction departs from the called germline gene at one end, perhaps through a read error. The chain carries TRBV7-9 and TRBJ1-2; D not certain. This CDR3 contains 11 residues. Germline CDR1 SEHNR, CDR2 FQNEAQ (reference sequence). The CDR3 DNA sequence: TGTGCCAGCAGCTTGCCAGGTCGCAGGCTCTTC. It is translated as CASSLPGRRLF.